The 9 T cell receptor beta chains given below trace back to one sample, sequenced in a study of blood T cell repertoires in COVID-19. This table comes from immunoSEQ multiplex PCR, and its TCRdb copy is limited to in-frame clones, with some not included. The sample consists of fewer than 150,000 clones, about 86% of them appearing once. Sequences were obtained from peripheral blood. The source is a woman aged 45-59 years who had recovered from COVID-19.

In its sample, this clone was seen once. The V and J genes are TRBV14 and TRBJ1-1; a weak D match, TRBD1 (5 bases). V shed 1 base and J shed 8 bases, with 11 bases lying between them. CDR3 length: 13 amino acids. The V gene's germline CDR1 is SGHDN and CDR2 FVKESK. CDR3 in DNA: TGTGCCAGCAGCCAAGTTCGGGAGGGGGAAGCTTTCTTT. Amino acid sequence: CASSQVREGEAFF. Full variable domain (rest looked up from reference TRBV14 and TRBJ1-1): EAGVTQFPSHSVIEKGQTVTLRCDPISGHDNLYWYRRVMGKEIKFLLHFVKESKQDESGMPNNRFLAERTGGTYSTLKVQPAELEDSGVYFCASSQVREGEAFFGQGTRLTVV.

The rearrangement links TRBV5-1 to TRBJ2-1; 11 bases align to TRBD2. The germline CDR1 and CDR2 sequences are SGHRS and YFSETQ. Trimming at V came to 7 bases and at J to 6 bases, leaving 6 bases not matched to a gene. The CDR3 consists of 14 residues. CDR3 in amino acids: CASHPTSGGNEQFF. CDR3 in DNA: TGCGCCAGCCATCCCACTAGCGGGGGCAATGAGCAGTTCTTC.

The chain recombines TRBV5-5 with TRBJ2-3; D is ambiguous. The V end was cut by 4 bases, the J end by 4 bases, with 7 bases between. In germline, CDR1 is SGHKS, CDR2 YYEKEE (reference sequence). This CDR3 has 12 amino acids. The DNA for the CDR3 is TGTGCCAGCAGCATATTCCCAGATACGCAGTATTTT. Its translation is CASSIFPDTQYF.

The count of this clone is one. This rearrangement joins TRBV4-1 to TRBJ1-5; 9 bases align to TRBD1. The V gene end was trimmed by 1 base and the J gene end by 4 bases; junction bases not matched to a gene: 5. Germline V gene sequence: CDR1 MGHRA, CDR2 YSYEKL. CDR3 length: 16 residues. The CDR3 loop reads CASSQGGTGRNQPQHF. The CDR3 DNA reads as TGCGCCAGCAGCCAAGGGGGGACAGGGAGAAATCAGCCCCAGCATTTT.

This chain uses TRBV18 with TRBJ1-5; TRBD1 agrees at 7 bases. CDR1 and CDR2 from the germline V gene are KGHSH and LQKENI. The CDR3 length is 15 residues. The J segment lost 1 base and the V segment lost 6 bases, leaving 6 bases of the junction unmatched. The CDR3 DNA follows: TGTGCCAGCTCGTCGGGACAGACAAGCAATCAGCCCCAGCATTTT. Translating gives CASSSGQTSNQPQHF. Filled out from reference TRBV18 and TRBJ1-5, the complete variable domain reads NAGVMQNPRHLVRRRGQEARLRCSPMKGHSHVYWYRQLPEEGLKFMVYLQKENIIDESGMPKERFSAEFPKEGPSILRIQQVVRGDSAAYFCASSSGQTSNQPQHFGDGTRLSIL.

The chain uses TRBV4-2 and TRBJ2-7, with 11 bases lining up with TRBD2. V was clipped by 4 bases and J by 0 bases; unmatched bases: 5. Per the germline V gene, CDR1 is LGHNA and CDR2 is YNFKEQ. This CDR3 spans 16 amino acids. The CDR3 nucleotides are TGTGCCAGCAGCCCCTTTAGCGGGAGGGGCTCCTACGAGCAGTACTTC. Translation: CASSPFSGRGSYEQYF.

This chain uses TRBV5-4 with TRBJ2-7, with 14 bases identical to TRBD2. The germline V gene encodes CDR1 SGHNT and CDR2 YYREEE (reference sequence). The CDR3 covers 16 residues. J lost 5 bases, V lost 2 bases, and 6 bases had no gene match. This chain's CDR3 is CASSLKPGLAGDEQYF. The CDR3 nucleotides are TGTGCCAGCAGCTTAAAACCGGGACTAGCGGGAGACGAGCAGTACTTC.

This clone has only a few counts. CDR3 loop: CASRLAGAWEQFF. DNA for the CDR3: TGTGCCAGCCGACTAGCGGGGGCCTGGGAGCAGTTCTTC. The V gene is TRBV27, the J gene TRBJ2-1; TRBD2 matches 12 bases. V shed 8 bases, J shed 10 bases, and the junction held 6 bases outside the gene matches. The CDR3 has 13 residues. Germline V gene lookup returns CDR1 MNHEY and CDR2 SMNVEV (reference sequence).

This chain links TRBV9 with TRBJ2-7; possibly TRBD2 for D (5 bases). Trimming removed 4 bases from V and 0 bases from J, with 17 bases in between. Germline V gives CDR1 SGDLS, CDR2 YYNGEE. This CDR3 contains 16 residues. CDR3 DNA: TGTGCCAGCAGCCCCCGGGGTAGCCGTTCCTCCTACGAGCAGTACTTC. This sequence encodes CASSPRGSRSSYEQYF.